The rows below give T cell receptor beta chains drawn from one sample of a study of identical twins' blood T cells. TCRdb itself ran the 5' RACE reads through MiXCR, one entry per CDR3 protein. The repertoire holds a few hundred thousand distinct CDR3 sequences, about 28% seen once, with around 5.6% in the top ten. The sequenced sample consisted of PBMCs. The receptors derive from a woman between 18 and 55 years old in good health. Both conserved end residues are part of each CDR3. A D gene is named only where the DNA matches it firmly. Rows give clone size only sometimes, using once, few, many, or a class for an expanded clone.

- | TRBJ1-5 | many | TRBV5-1 | CASSLEQNQPQHF | TGTGCCAGCAGCTTGGAACAGAATCAGCCCCAGCATTTT
- | TRBJ2-3 | - | TRBV24-1 | CATSETRRSTDTQYF | TGTGCCACCAGTGAAACTAGACGATCCACAGATACGCAGTATTTT
TRBD2 | TRBJ2-3 | - | TRBV13 | CASSGSGGGTDTQYF | TGTGCCAGTTCTGGTAGCGGGGGCGGCACAGATACGCAGTATTTT
- | TRBJ2-3 | few | TRBV5-6 | CASSSEPDSTDTQYF | TGTGCCAGCAGCTCGGAACCAGACAGCACAGATACGCAGTATTTT
TRBD2 | TRBJ2-2 | few | TRBV6-6 | CASRWTSGKNTGELFF | TGTGCCAGCAGATGGACTAGCGGGAAGAACACCGGGGAGCTGTTTTTT
- | TRBJ1-3 | - | TRBV6-5 | CASSRTGNTIYF | TGTGCCAGCAGCCGAACTGGAAACACCATATATTTT
- | TRBJ1-2 | - | TRBV20-1 | CSASVAGRGYTF | TGCAGTGCTAGTGTGGCCGGGCGTGGCTACACCTTC
- | TRBJ1-3 | - | TRBV10-3 | CAIRSYSGNTIYF | TGTGCCATCAGGTCGTACTCTGGAAACACCATATATTTT
TRBD1 | TRBJ1-5 | - | TRBV19 | CASSTHRTGETQPQHF | TGTGCCAGTAGTACCCATAGGACAGGGGAAACTCAGCCCCAGCATTTT
TRBD2 | TRBJ2-1 | - | TRBV20-1 | CSAPPIGRDNEQFF | TGCAGTGCTCCTCCTATCGGGAGGGATAATGAGCAGTTCTTC
TRBD1 | TRBJ2-1 | - | TRBV29-1 | CSVEEGDRGLLYEQFF | TGCAGCGTTGAAGAAGGGGACAGGGGATTGTTGTATGAGCAGTTCTTC
TRBD1 | TRBJ1-1 | - | TRBV10-3 | CSISSDRGTEAFF | TGTTCCATCAGCTCGGACAGGGGCACTGAAGCTTTCTTT
- | TRBJ2-1 | once | TRBV11-3 | CASSPPTPILLDEQFF | TGTGCCAGCAGCCCCCCGACACCCATACTCCTCGATGAGCAGTTCTTC
- | TRBJ2-3 | - | TRBV29-1 | CSVDRRGVDTQYF | TGCAGCGTTGATCGCAGGGGAGTAGATACGCAGTATTTT
- | TRBJ1-2 | - | TRBV20-1 | CSARDLKGSDYGYTF | TGCAGTGCTAGAGATCTGAAGGGATCCGACTATGGCTACACCTTC
- | TRBJ2-3 | few | TRBV6-5 | CATYGQGNTDTQYF | TGTGCCACTTATGGGCAGGGAAACACAGATACGCAGTATTTT
- | TRBJ1-1 | - | TRBV19 | CASSIVDNMNTEAFF | TGTGCCAGTAGTATTGTGGACAATATGAACACTGAAGCTTTCTTT
- | TRBJ2-7 | - | TRBV11-2 | CASSGTVYEQYF | TGTGCCAGCAGCGGCACCGTCTACGAGCAGTACTTC
TRBD1 | TRBJ1-1 | few | TRBV5-5 | CASSLDRGRSTEAFF | TGTGCCAGCAGCTTGGATAGGGGGCGAAGCACTGAAGCTTTCTTT
- | TRBJ2-2 | - | TRBV6-6 | CASSYPTYGTGELFF | TGTGCCAGCAGTTACCCCACCTATGGCACCGGGGAGCTGTTTTTT
- | TRBJ2-7 | - | TRBV28 | CASTVNRALYEQYF | TGTGCCAGCACCGTGAACAGGGCGCTCTACGAGCAGTACTTC
- | TRBJ2-3 | - | TRBV10-3 | CAISGNPQGSRDTQYF | TGTGCCATCAGTGGGAACCCACAGGGCTCGAGGGATACGCAGTATTTT
- | TRBJ1-4 | many | TRBV20-1 | CSARMRRDNEKLFF | TGCAGTGCTAGAATGCGCAGGGACAATGAAAAACTGTTTTTT
- | TRBJ1-1 | - | TRBV7-9 | CASSPGTPTEAFF | TGTGCCAGCAGCCCTGGGACACCCACTGAAGCTTTCTTT
TRBD1 | TRBJ1-2 | many | TRBV6-5 | CASSQGQGVYHGYTF | TGTGCCAGCAGTCAAGGACAGGGAGTATACCATGGCTACACCTTC
- | TRBJ1-6 | few | TRBV9 | CASGEDGPLHF | TGTGCCTCAGGGGAGGATGGACCCCTCCACTTT
- | TRBJ1-6 | - | TRBV19 | CASSASGVVNSPLHF | TGTGCCAGTAGTGCGTCAGGGGTAGTAAATTCACCCCTCCACTTT
- | TRBJ1-1 | - | TRBV7-9 | CASSLGRTEAFF | TGTGCCAGCAGCTTAGGAAGGACGGAAGCTTTCTTT
TRBD1 | TRBJ1-5 | - | TRBV19 | CASSWDSPNQPQHF | TGTGCCAGTAGTTGGGACAGTCCTAATCAGCCCCAGCATTTT
- | TRBJ1-1 | - | TRBV6-2/TRBV6-3 | CASRPLGGGSTEAFF | TGTGCCAGCAGACCTCTGGGCGGGGGAAGTACTGAAGCTTTCTTT
TRBD1 | TRBJ2-1 | few | TRBV20-1 | CSAMGQGSYNEQFF | TGCAGTGCTATGGGACAGGGATCCTACAATGAGCAGTTCTTC
TRBD1 | TRBJ1-2 | few | TRBV6-5 | CASSLKRTGGEHGYTF | TGTGCCAGCAGTCTAAAACGGACAGGGGGCGAACATGGCTACACCTTC
- | TRBJ2-6 | - | TRBV5-1 | CASSLNRANVLTF | TGCGCCAGCAGCTTGAATAGGGCCAACGTCCTGACTTTC
- | TRBJ1-1 | many | TRBV27 | CASSPRDNQWGPYDFF | TGTGCCAGCAGTCCGAGGGACAACCAATGGGGCCCTTATGATTTCTTT
- | TRBJ1-1 | - | TRBV4-2 | CASSQDVGSVGTEAFF | TGTGCCAGCAGCCAAGATGTAGGCTCTGTGGGCACTGAAGCTTTCTTT
TRBD2 | TRBJ2-1 | - | TRBV20-1 | CSAKGLAVYNEQFF | TGCAGTGCTAAGGGGCTAGCGGTGTACAATGAGCAGTTCTTC
- | TRBJ1-1 | - | TRBV4-1 | CASSQDGQRAFF | TGCGCCAGCAGCCAAGATGGTCAGAGAGCTTTCTTT
- | TRBJ2-7 | many | TRBV2 | CASSIRSYEQYF | TGTGCCAGCAGTATCCGAAGCTACGAGCAGTACTTC
- | TRBJ2-6 | - | TRBV9 | CASSVRGSGANVLTF | TGTGCCAGCAGCGTAAGGGGCTCTGGGGCCAACGTCCTGACTTTC
- | TRBJ2-3 | - | TRBV5-6 | CASKTWRAGIDDTQYF | TGTGCCAGCAAAACGTGGCGGGCCGGGATAGACGATACGCAGTATTTT